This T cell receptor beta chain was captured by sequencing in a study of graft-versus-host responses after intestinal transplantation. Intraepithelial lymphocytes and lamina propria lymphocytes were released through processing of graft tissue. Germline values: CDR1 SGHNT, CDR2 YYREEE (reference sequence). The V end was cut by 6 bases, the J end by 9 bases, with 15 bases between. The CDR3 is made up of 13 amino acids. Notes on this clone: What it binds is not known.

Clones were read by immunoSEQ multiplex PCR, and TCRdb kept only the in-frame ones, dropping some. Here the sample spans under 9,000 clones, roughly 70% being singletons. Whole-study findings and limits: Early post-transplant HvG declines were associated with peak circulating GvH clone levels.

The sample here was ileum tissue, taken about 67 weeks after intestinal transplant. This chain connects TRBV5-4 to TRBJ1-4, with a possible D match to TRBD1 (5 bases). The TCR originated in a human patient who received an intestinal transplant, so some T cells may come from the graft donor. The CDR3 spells CASTRGAGQKLFF. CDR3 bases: TGTGCCAGCACCCGGGGTGCGGGGCAAAAACTGTTTTTT.